A selection of T cell receptor beta chains follows, all from one sample in a study of CD8 T cells in ankylosing spondylitis. MiXCR was run by TCRdb on the 5' RACE reads, yielding one entry per CDR3 protein. Among roughly 490,000 distinct CDR3 sequences listed, about 5% were seen once. Sample: blood, either unsorted or a sorted T cell fraction (not recorded which). The receptors stem from a male donor with ankylosing spondylitis. The CDR3 runs from the conserved cysteine through the conserved F or W. The order of the fields is clone size, D gene, J gene, V gene, CDR3 protein, CDR3 DNA. A D gene is named only where the DNA matches it firmly. Size is stated for part of the rows, as once, few or many counts, or as a class when the clone is expanded.

>many|TRBD2|TRBJ2-7|TRBV5-1
CASSVFSGSYEQYF
TGCGCCAGCAGCGTATTTAGCGGGAGCTACGAGCAGTACTTC
>many|.|TRBJ1-4|TRBV20-1
CSAHHRVRGEKLFF
TGCAGTGCCCATCACCGGGTTCGGGGGGAAAAACTGTTTTTT
>many|.|TRBJ2-5|TRBV29-1
CSVFANRGGETQYF
TGCAGCGTTTTCGCGAATAGAGGCGGAGAGACCCAGTACTTC
>many|.|TRBJ1-5|TRBV12-3/TRBV12-4
CASSLVRSGQPQHF
TGTGCCAGCAGTTTAGTGAGGTCAGGGCAGCCCCAGCATTTT
>many|.|TRBJ2-4|TRBV5-1
CASSLSPARLAKNIQYF
TGCGCCAGCAGCTTGTCGCCAGCCAGGCTAGCCAAAAACATTCAGTACTTC
>many|TRBD2|TRBJ2-7|TRBV6-5
CASSYIAGGNEQYF
TGTGCCAGCAGTTATATAGCGGGAGGCAACGAGCAGTACTTC
>many|.|TRBJ1-5|TRBV7-2
CASSSLQGFNQPQHF
TGTGCCAGCAGCTCCCTACAGGGTTTCAATCAGCCCCAGCATTTT
>.|TRBD1|TRBJ2-1|TRBV4-2
CASSQDYRDRGLIGQFF
TGTGCCAGCAGCCAAGACTACCGGGACAGGGGGCTAATCGGGCAGTTCTTC
>.|TRBD1|TRBJ2-7|TRBV28
CASSLGQGRGPYEQYF
TGTGCCAGCAGTTTGGGACAGGGACGGGGCCCCTACGAGCAGTACTTC
>many|TRBD2|TRBJ2-5|TRBV20-1
CSAREVWTRTQETQYF
TGCAGTGCTAGAGAAGTTTGGACTAGGACGCAAGAGACCCAGTACTTC
>many|.|TRBJ2-7|TRBV29-1
CSAGGAVSREQYF
TGCAGCGCCGGCGGGGCAGTGAGTCGCGAGCAGTACTTC
>many|.|TRBJ2-2|TRBV10-3
CAISPTETNTGELFF
TGTGCCATCAGCCCTACGGAGACCAACACCGGGGAGCTGTTTTTT
>many|.|TRBJ1-1|TRBV6-2/TRBV6-3
CASNVRVRSEAFF
TGTGCCAGCAACGTCAGGGTGCGATCTGAAGCTTTCTTT
>many|TRBD2|TRBJ2-1|TRBV7-3
CASSWTSGDYNEQFF
TGTGCCAGCAGTTGGACTAGCGGGGACTACAATGAGCAGTTCTTC
>few|TRBD1|TRBJ1-4|TRBV4-3
CASSQHPGTGRSRSLFF
TGCGCCAGCAGCCAACACCCTGGGACAGGGAGGTCCCGGAGTCTGTTTTTT
>few|.|TRBJ2-7|TRBV3-1
CASSQAGLFEQYF
TGTGCCAGCAGCCAAGCGGGTCTTTTCGAGCAGTACTTC
>many|TRBD1|TRBJ2-7|TRBV29-1
CSVETQGSYEQYF
TGCAGCGTTGAAACACAGGGGTCCTACGAGCAGTACTTC
>many|.|TRBJ1-5|TRBV7-3
CASSLIPGGPLHF
TGTGCCAGCAGCTTAATCCCGGGGGGCCCTCTGCATTTT
>many|.|TRBJ1-1|TRBV7-3
CASSTQGEGTEAFF
TGTGCCAGCAGCACACAGGGTGAGGGCACTGAAGCTTTCTTT
>many|.|TRBJ2-3|TRBV9
CASSVSGSTDTQYF
TGTGCCAGCAGCGTATCAGGGAGTACGGATACGCAGTATTTT
>.|.|TRBJ2-5|TRBV20-1
CSARDPSETGETQYF
TGCAGTGCTAGAGACCCTTCGGAAACAGGAGAGACCCAGTACTTC
>.|TRBD1|TRBJ2-7|TRBV4-1
CASSRTGPFLNEQYF
TGCGCCAGCAGCCGGACAGGCCCCTTTTTGAACGAGCAGTACTTC
>many|TRBD1|TRBJ2-1|TRBV7-9
CASSLQPGQGNEQFF
TGTGCCAGCAGCTTGCAGCCGGGACAGGGAAATGAGCAGTTCTTC
>.|.|TRBJ2-6|TRBV5-1
CASSLEASVGSGANVLTF
TGCGCCAGCAGCTTGGAAGCTAGCGTAGGCTCTGGGGCCAACGTCCTGACTTTC
>few|.|TRBJ2-5|TRBV18
CASSPGAGIQETQYF
TGTGCCAGCTCACCAGGGGCAGGGATCCAAGAGACCCAGTACTTC
>once|TRBD2|TRBJ2-7|TRBV28
CASSRLPAGGHYEQYF
TGTGCCAGCAGCCGCCTCCCCGCGGGAGGTCACTACGAGCAGTACTTC
>many|.|TRBJ2-2|TRBV7-2
CASSARHRSGTGELFF
TGTGCCAGCAGCGCCCGGCACCGTTCGGGGACCGGGGAGCTGTTTTTT
>many|.|TRBJ2-7|TRBV10-3
CAISPDKTPYEQYF
TGTGCCATCAGCCCAGATAAAACGCCCTACGAGCAGTACTTC
>many|.|TRBJ2-7|TRBV6-2/TRBV6-3
CASTSRTRSYEQYF
TGTGCCAGCACCTCCAGGACAAGGAGCTACGAGCAGTACTTC
>few|.|TRBJ1-5|TRBV6-1
CASSEPGGQGYQPQHF
TGTGCCAGCAGTGAACCCGGCGGGCAGGGGTATCAGCCCCAGCATTTT
>few|.|TRBJ2-5|TRBV20-1
CSASRLVGETQYF
TGCAGTGCTAGCCGGCTAGTTGGAGAGACCCAGTACTTC
>many|.|TRBJ2-5|TRBV20-1
CSARAADSNQETQYF
TGCAGTGCTAGGGCGGCAGATTCAAATCAAGAGACCCAGTACTTC
>many|TRBD1|TRBJ2-5|TRBV20-1
CSATLNRGRETQYF
TGCAGTGCCACATTAAACAGGGGAAGGGAGACCCAGTACTTC
>many|.|TRBJ1-1|TRBV20-1
CSAQLDSDEAFF
TGCAGTGCTCAACTGGACAGCGACGAAGCTTTCTTT
>many|.|TRBJ1-1|TRBV5-1
CASSPLMTGLNTEAFF
TGCGCCAGCAGCCCTCTTATGACAGGACTGAACACTGAAGCTTTCTTT
>once|.|TRBJ2-4|TRBV7-9
CASSFTGTLNIQYF
TGTGCCAGCAGCTTTACAGGGACTTTAAACATTCAGTACTTC
>many|.|TRBJ2-1|TRBV9
CASSPGLFYNEQFF
TGTGCCAGCAGCCCGGGACTTTTTTACAATGAGCAGTTCTTC
>many|.|TRBJ2-1|TRBV7-6
CASSLDYSFYNEQFF
TGTGCCAGCAGCTTAGATTATAGCTTCTACAATGAGCAGTTCTTC
>many|TRBD1|TRBJ2-1|TRBV10-1
CASSAAGTGRLREQFF
TGCGCCAGCAGTGCGGCCGGGACAGGGCGTTTACGGGAGCAGTTCTTC
>many|.|TRBJ2-7|TRBV4-1
CASSPSTWAYEQYF
TGCGCCAGCAGCCCCAGCACTTGGGCCTACGAGCAGTACTTC
>.|.|TRBJ2-3|TRBV3-1
CASSPAMDTQYF
TGTGCCAGCAGCCCAGCGATGGATACGCAGTATTTT
>few|.|TRBJ2-2|TRBV6-5
CASIPPKNTGELFF
TGTGCCAGCATTCCTCCCAAAAACACCGGGGAGCTGTTTTTT
>many|.|TRBJ2-3|TRBV29-1
CSGGGRTTDTQYF
TGCAGCGGTGGGGGCCGCACCACAGATACGCAGTATTTT
>.|TRBD2|TRBJ2-3|TRBV28
CASSFSSGRGLSTDTQYF
TGTGCCAGCAGTTTCTCTAGCGGGAGGGGCCTTAGCACAGATACGCAGTATTTT
>many|TRBD2|TRBJ2-5|TRBV20-1
CSAKRLAGVGETQYF
TGCAGTGCCAAAAGACTAGCGGGAGTCGGGGAGACCCAGTACTTC
>few|.|TRBJ1-4|TRBV18
CASSPPSGRGEKLFF
TGTGCCAGCTCACCACCGTCCGGGAGAGGTGAAAAACTGTTTTTT
>.|.|TRBJ2-7|TRBV4-1
CASSYTTIFSYEQYF
TGCGCCAGCAGCTATACAACTATCTTCTCCTACGAGCAGTACTTC
>many|.|TRBJ1-2|TRBV7-9
CASSPTDTFGGYTF
TGTGCCAGCAGCCCTACTGATACGTTCGGGGGCTACACCTTC
>many|TRBD2|TRBJ2-3|TRBV4-3
CASSRQGGLAGGTDTQYF
TGCGCCAGCAGCCGCCAAGGAGGACTAGCGGGAGGGACAGATACGCAGTATTTT
>few|.|TRBJ2-7|TRBV20-1
CSARDRGSFYEQYF
TGCAGTGCTAGAGATCGGGGCAGCTTCTACGAGCAGTACTTC
>many|.|TRBJ1-3|TRBV10-3
CAIINVSSGNTIYF
TGTGCCATCATCAATGTTAGCTCTGGAAACACCATATATTTT